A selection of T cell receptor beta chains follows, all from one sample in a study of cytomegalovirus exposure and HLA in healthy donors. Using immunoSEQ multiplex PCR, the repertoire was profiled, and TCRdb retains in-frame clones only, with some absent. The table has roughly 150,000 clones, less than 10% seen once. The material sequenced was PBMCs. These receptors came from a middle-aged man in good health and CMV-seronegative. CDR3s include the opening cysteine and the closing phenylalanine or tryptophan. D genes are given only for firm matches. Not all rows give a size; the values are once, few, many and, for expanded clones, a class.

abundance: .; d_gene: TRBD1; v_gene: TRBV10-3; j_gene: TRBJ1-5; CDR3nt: TGTGCCATCAGTGAGCCGAGACAGGGGGGAGGCAATCAGCCCCAGCATTTT; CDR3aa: CAISEPRQGGGNQPQHF
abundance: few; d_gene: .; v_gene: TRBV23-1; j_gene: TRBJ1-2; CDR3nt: TGCGCCAGCAGTCAAGGCAGGGCAAAGGACTATGGCTACACCTTC; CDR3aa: CASSQGRAKDYGYTF
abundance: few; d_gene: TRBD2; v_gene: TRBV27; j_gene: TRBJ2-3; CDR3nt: TGTGCCAGCCGCCCTGCGGGAGGGCCCGATACGCAGTATTTT; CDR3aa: CASRPAGGPDTQYF
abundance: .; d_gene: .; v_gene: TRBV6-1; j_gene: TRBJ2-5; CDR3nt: TGTGCCAGCAGTGAAGCGGCGGGTAAGGACTTC; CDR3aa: CASSEAAGKDF
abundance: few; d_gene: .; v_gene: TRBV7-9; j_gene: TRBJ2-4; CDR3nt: TGTGCCAGCAGCTTAGTGGCGGGTGGGGCCAAAAACATTCAGTACTTC; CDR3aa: CASSLVAGGAKNIQYF
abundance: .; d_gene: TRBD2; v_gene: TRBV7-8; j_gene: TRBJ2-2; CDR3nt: TGTGCCAGCAGCTTAATTTTAGCGGGCCACACCGGGGAGCTGTTTTTT; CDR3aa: CASSLILAGHTGELFF
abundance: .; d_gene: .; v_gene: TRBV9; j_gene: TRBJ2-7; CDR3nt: TGTGCCAGCAGCGTAGGCGGCGGTCCCTACGAGCAGTACTTC; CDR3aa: CASSVGGGPYEQYF
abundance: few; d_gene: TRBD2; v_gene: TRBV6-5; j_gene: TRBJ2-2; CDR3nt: TGTGCCAGCAGTTACTCGACTAGCGGGGCTGCCCGGGAGCTGTTTTTT; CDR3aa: CASSYSTSGAARELFF
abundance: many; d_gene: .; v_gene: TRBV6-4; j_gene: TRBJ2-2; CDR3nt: TGTGCCAGCAGCGACAGGGAGGCCGGGGAGCTGTTTTTT; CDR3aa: CASSDREAGELFF
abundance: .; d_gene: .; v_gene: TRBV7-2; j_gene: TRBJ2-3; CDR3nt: TGTGCCAGCAGCTTGGGGACTAGCACAGATACGCAGTATTTT; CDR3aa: CASSLGTSTDTQYF
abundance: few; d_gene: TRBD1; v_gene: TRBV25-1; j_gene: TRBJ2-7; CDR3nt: TGTGCCAGCGGGGGACAGGGCTCCTACGAGCAGTACTTC; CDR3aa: CASGGQGSYEQYF
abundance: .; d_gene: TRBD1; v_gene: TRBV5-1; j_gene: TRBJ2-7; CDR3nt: TGCGCCAGCAGCTTGGTTCCGGGACAGGGATCCTACGAGCAGTACTTC; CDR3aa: CASSLVPGQGSYEQYF
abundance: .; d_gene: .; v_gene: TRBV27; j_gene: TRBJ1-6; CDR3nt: TGTGCCAGCAGTTTGGGAGGGAAACGGAATTCACCCCTCCACTTT; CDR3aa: CASSLGGKRNSPLHF
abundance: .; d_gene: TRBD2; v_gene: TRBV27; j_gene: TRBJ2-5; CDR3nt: TGTGCCAGCAGTTTCTCGCGGGGGGTCGGGACCCAGTACTTC; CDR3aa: CASSFSRGVGTQYF
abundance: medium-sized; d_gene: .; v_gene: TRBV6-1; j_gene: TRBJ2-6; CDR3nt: TGTGCCAGCAGCGCACAGGGTACTGGGGCCAACGTCCTGACTTTC; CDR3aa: CASSAQGTGANVLTF
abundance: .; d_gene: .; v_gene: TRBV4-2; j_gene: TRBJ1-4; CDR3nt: TGTGCCAGCAGCCCCCCGAGAGGAGCAACTAATGAAAAACTGTTTTTT; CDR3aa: CASSPPRGATNEKLFF
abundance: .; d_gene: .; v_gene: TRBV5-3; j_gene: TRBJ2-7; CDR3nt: TGTGCCAGAAGCTTGGCCCACAGGGTCTGCGAGCAGTACTTC; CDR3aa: CARSLAHRVCEQYF
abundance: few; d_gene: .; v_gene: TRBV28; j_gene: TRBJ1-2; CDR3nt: TGTGCCAGCTTCGCAGTCGGGTTCTCCTATGGCTACACCTTC; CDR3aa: CASFAVGFSYGYTF
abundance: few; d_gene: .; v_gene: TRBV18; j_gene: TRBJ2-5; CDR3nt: TGTGCCAGCCTAACGGGGAGCCAAGAGACCCAGTACTTC; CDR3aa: CASLTGSQETQYF
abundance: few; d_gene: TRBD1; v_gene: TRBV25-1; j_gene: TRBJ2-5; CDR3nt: TGTGCCAGCAGTGACGGACAGGGCTACGAGACCCAGTACTTC; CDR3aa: CASSDGQGYETQYF
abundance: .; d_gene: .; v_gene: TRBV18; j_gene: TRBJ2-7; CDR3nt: TGTGCCAGCTCACCACCATCACGGGGGGCGAATAATATGCACGAGCAGTACTTC; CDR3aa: CASSPPSRGANNMHEQYF
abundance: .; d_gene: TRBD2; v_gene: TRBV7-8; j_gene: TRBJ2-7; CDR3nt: TGTGCCAGCAGCTTAGTGATAAGACAGGGGACTAGCGGGAATGTAGACGAGCAGTACTTC; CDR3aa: CASSLVIRQGTSGNVDEQYF
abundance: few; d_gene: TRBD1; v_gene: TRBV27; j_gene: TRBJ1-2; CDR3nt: TGTGCCAGCAGTTCCCGTAGGACAGGCCCATTTAACTATGGCTACACCTTC; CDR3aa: CASSSRRTGPFNYGYTF
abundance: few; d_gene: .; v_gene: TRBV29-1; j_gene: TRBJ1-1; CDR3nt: TGCAGCGTTGCTACTGTTGGGGGGACCACTGAAGCTTTCTTT; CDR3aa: CSVATVGGTTEAFF
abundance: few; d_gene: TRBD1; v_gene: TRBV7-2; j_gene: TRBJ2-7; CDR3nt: TGTGCCAGCAGCCCCCGACAGGGGGCCATTTACGAGCAGTACTTC; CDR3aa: CASSPRQGAIYEQYF
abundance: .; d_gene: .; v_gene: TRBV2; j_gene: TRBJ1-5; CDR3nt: TGTGCCAGCAGTGAAGCGCGGGGAGGCAATCAGCCCCAGCATTTT; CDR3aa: CASSEARGGNQPQHF
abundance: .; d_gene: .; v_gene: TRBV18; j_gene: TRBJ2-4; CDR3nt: TGTGCCAGCTCACCACCGGAGGTAGCCAAAAACATTCAGTACTTC; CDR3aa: CASSPPEVAKNIQYF
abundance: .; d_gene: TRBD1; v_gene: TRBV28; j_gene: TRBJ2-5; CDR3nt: TGTGCCAGCACCCTGATACGGGACAGGGGTACCGAGACCCAGTACTTC; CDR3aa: CASTLIRDRGTETQYF
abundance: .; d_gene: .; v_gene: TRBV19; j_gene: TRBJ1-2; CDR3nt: TGTGCCAGTAGTAACCGGAGACAGGTGTATGGCTACACCTTC; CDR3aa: CASSNRRQVYGYTF
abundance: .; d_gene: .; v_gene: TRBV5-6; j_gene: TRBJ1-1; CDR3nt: TGTGCCAGCAGCTTGGGTGGTCAGGGTACTGAAGCTTTCTTT; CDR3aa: CASSLGGQGTEAFF
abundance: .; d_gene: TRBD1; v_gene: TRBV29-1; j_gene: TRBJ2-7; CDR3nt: TGCAGCGTTGAAGCAGGGGGTAACGAGCAGTACTTC; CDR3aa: CSVEAGGNEQYF
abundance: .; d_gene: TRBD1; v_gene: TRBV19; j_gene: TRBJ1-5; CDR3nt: TGTGCCAGTACCTATATTTTCCGGGACAGGGACAATCAGCCCCAGCATTTT; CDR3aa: CASTYIFRDRDNQPQHF
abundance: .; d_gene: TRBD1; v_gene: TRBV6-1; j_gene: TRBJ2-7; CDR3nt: TGTGCCGTTCGAACCCGGACAGGCCTCTACGAGCAGTACTTC; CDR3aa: CAVRTRTGLYEQYF
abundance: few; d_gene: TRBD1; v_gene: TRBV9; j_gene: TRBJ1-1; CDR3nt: TGTGCCAGCAGCGCAGGGACAGGGGGCACTGAAGCTTTCTTT; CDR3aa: CASSAGTGGTEAFF
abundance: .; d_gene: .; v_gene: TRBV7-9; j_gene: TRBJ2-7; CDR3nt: TGTGCCAGCAGCTGGGACTCAAACCACCACGAGCAGTACTTC; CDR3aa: CASSWDSNHHEQYF
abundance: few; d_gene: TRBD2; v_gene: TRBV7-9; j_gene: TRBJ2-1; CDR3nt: TGTGCCAGCAGCTTAGGGGGGACTAGCGGGAGGGCCCTTGAGCAGTTCTTC; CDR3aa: CASSLGGTSGRALEQFF
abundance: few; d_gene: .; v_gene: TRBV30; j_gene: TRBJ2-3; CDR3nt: TGTGCCTGGAGTCCGGGAATTTCCACAGATACGCAGTATTTT; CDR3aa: CAWSPGISTDTQYF
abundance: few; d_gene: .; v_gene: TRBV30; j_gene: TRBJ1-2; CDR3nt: TGTGCCTGGAGTGTAGAGACTCTCCTTACTACTATCTATGGCTACACCTTC; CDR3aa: CAWSVETLLTTIYGYTF
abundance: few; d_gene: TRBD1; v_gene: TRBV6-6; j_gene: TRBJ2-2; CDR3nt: TGTGCCAGCAGACCAGGACAGGGAGGCACCGGGGAGCTGTTTTTT; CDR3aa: CASRPGQGGTGELFF
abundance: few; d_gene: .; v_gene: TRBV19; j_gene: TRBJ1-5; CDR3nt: TGTGCCAGTAGTCCTAATGATGGAGCATCGGGGCCCCAGCATTTT; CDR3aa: CASSPNDGASGPQHF
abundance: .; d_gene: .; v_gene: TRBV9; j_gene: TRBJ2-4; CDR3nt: TGTGCCAGCGCCGGAGGTCTGGGACTAGCCAAAAACATTCAGTACTTC; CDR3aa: CASAGGLGLAKNIQYF
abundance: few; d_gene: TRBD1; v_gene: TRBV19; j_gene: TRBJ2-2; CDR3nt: TGTGCCAGTAGTATGGGACAGGGGGCAAGCCCCGGGGAGCTGTTTTTT; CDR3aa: CASSMGQGASPGELFF
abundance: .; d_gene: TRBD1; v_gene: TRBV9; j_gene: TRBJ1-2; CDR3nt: TGTGCCAGCAGCGGCCGCCGGACAGGGGATGGCTACACCTTC; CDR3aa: CASSGRRTGDGYTF
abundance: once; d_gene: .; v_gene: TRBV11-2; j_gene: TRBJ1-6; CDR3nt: TGTGCCAGCAGACCCTCGGGAAGCTCCTATAATTCACCCCTCCACTTT; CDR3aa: CASRPSGSSYNSPLHF
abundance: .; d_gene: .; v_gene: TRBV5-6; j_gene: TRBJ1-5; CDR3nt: TGTGCCAGCAGCTTGGGGGGGGGTTATAGCAATCAGCCCCAGCATTTT; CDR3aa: CASSLGGGYSNQPQHF
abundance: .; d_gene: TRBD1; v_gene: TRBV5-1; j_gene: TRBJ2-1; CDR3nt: TGCGCCAGCAGATCAAGGGACAGCCTGGTTGTTGACTCCTACAATGAGCAGTTCTTC; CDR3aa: CASRSRDSLVVDSYNEQFF
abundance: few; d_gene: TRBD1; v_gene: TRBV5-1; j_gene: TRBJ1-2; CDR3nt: TGCGCCAGCAGCACGGGACAGCCTCCCCGGGGCTACACCTTC; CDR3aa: CASSTGQPPRGYTF
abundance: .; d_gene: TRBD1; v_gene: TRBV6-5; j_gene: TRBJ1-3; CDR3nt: TGTGCCAGCAGTTGGGACAGGGTGTTAACTGGAAACACCATATATTTT; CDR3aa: CASSWDRVLTGNTIYF
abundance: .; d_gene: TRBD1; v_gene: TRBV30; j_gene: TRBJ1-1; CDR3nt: TGTGCCTGGAGTCGTCTAAACTCAGGGGGCGAAGCTTTCTTT; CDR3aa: CAWSRLNSGGEAFF
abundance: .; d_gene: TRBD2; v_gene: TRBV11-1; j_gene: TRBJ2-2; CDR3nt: TGTGCCAGCAGCGCTAGCGGGAGCTACACCGGGGAGCTGTTTTTT; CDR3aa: CASSASGSYTGELFF
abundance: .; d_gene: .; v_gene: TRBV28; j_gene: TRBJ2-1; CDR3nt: TGTGCCAGCAGTGAGCGTCCACATGAGCAGTTCTTC; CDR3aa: CASSERPHEQFF
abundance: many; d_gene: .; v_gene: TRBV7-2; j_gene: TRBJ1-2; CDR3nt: TGTGCCAGCAGCTCCGAGGTGGTAAGCTATGGCTACACCTTC; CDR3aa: CASSSEVVSYGYTF
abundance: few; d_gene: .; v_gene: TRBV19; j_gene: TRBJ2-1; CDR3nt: TGTGCCAGTAGTATAGTGTTACTATTAGGCTCCTACAATGAGCAGTTCTTC; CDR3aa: CASSIVLLLGSYNEQFF
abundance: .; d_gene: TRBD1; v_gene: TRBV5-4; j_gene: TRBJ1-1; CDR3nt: TGTGCCAGCAGTAGACCGGGACAGGGCATGAACACTGAAGCTTTCTTT; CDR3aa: CASSRPGQGMNTEAFF
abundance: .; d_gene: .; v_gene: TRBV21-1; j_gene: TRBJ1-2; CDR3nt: TGTGCCAGCAGCATGGGCCAGGGGGCAGGAGCTAACTATGGCTACACCTTC; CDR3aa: CASSMGQGAGANYGYTF
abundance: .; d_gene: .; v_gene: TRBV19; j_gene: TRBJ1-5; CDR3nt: TGTGCCAGTTCACGGACAGCTAGCAATCAGCCCCAGCATTTT; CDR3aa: CASSRTASNQPQHF
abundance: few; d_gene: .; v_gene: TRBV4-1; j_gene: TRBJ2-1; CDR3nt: TGCGCCAGCAGCCAAGATCAAATTAGCTCCTACAATGAGCAGTTCTTC; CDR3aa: CASSQDQISSYNEQFF
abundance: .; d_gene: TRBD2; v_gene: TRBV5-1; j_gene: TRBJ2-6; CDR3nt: TGCGCCAGCAGCAAGCGGGGGGGCCAAGACTCCGGGGCCAACGTCCTGACTTTC; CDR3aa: CASSKRGGQDSGANVLTF